This record concerns one TCR beta chain sequence. Both 60 Vbeta primers and 13 Jbeta primers went into the PCR. Assay used: immunoSEQ multiplex PCR; TCRdb lists only in-frame clones, some missing. The sample yields 150,000 to 200,000 clones, 60% to 85% seen once. This CDR3 has 15 residues. The germline CDR1 and CDR2 sequences are MGHDK and SYGVNS. The ends were cut back, 3 bases at V and 4 bases at J, with 15 bases in the middle. The data were obtained in a study of cytomegalovirus exposure and HLA in healthy donors. The chain carries TRBV25-1 and TRBJ1-2; D unclear. The sample taken for sequencing was PBMCs. The clonotype comes from a girl aged 10-17 years in good health and CMV-seropositive. CDR3 sequence (DNA): TGTGCCAGCAGTGATTCCCCTCGGGGTGGCTATGGCTACACCTTC. Protein: CASSDSPRGGYGYTF.